The 27 T cell receptor beta chains reported below all come from one sample, sequenced in a study of Ad26.COV2.S vaccination and SARS-CoV-2 variants (dated by TCRdb to the early 2020s). Reading the label with the study, this specimen's treatment or condition is: around 19 received Ad26.COV2.S at low or high dose, single or two shots; a few received placebo; per-sample allocation not given. Repertoires of vaccine and placebo recipients were sequenced from samples collected on day 63 after the first injection. Library preparation was by the immunoSEQ multiplex PCR assay. TCRdb obtained this table from immuneACCESS and retained in-frame rearrangements with V and J assigned. These tables miss some clones; where compared with another copy, unresolved V genes account for less than half of the shortfall, and the remainder is unexplained. Recorded for this sample are 300,000 to 400,000 clones; about 88% of them occurred a single time. Of the sample, roughly 10% is held by the ten largest clones.

The sequences come from peripheral blood, collected in a trial of Ad26.COV2.S vaccine versus placebo. The receptors were sampled from a person between 18 and 59 years old who received the Ad26.COV2.S COVID-19 vaccine or a placebo.

This chain uses TRBV28 with TRBJ2-7, with 12 bases matching TRBD2. This CDR3 is built from 18 residues. Germline V CDR1 and CDR2: MDHEN, SYDVKM. V shed 4 bases and J 3 bases; nucleotides not matched to a gene: 13. The CDR3 sequence is CASSSSRRLAGVVYEQYF. CDR3 DNA: TGTGCCAGCAGTTCATCGCGAAGACTAGCGGGAGTAGTCTACGAGCAGTACTTC.

As for this clone: Other DNA sequences in the sample encode the same CDR3. The chain combines TRBV6-4 with TRBJ1-1, with 9 bases fitting TRBD1. Germline values: CDR1 MRHNA, CDR2 SNTAGT. There are 14 residues in the CDR3. Trimming took 6 bases from V and 4 from J; bases not matched to a gene: 6. CDR3 region: CASSATGGSTEAFF. DNA of the CDR3: TGTGCCAGCAGCGCGACAGGGGGATCCACTGAAGCTTTCTTT.

This chain links TRBV7-2 with TRBJ2-1; the match to TRBD2 covers 7 bases. Germline-derived CDR1 and CDR2 are SGHTA and FQGNSA. J gave up 5 bases and V 5 bases, and 12 bases lay outside the gene matches. The CDR3 runs 16 residues. The CDR3 reads CASSLFGGGSHNEQFF. CDR3 DNA: TGTGCCAGCAGCCTTTTCGGCGGCGGGAGCCACAATGAGCAGTTCTTC.

This clone has only one observation. V gene TRBV28 combines with J gene TRBJ1-5; D is perhaps TRBD1 (5 bases). Germline V gene lookup returns CDR1 MDHEN and CDR2 SYDVKM. The germline V and J ends were trimmed by 4 bases and 0 bases, with 13 bases remaining between them. CDR3 length: 16 amino acids. CDR3 bases: TGTGCCAGCAGTTCTCAGGGACCATATAGCAATCAGCCCCAGCATTTT. Protein: CASSSQGPYSNQPQHF.

The chain recombines TRBV6-2 or TRBV6-3 with TRBJ2-4; 10 bases map to TRBD2. V lost 0 bases and J lost 0; bases outside the gene matches: 14. CDR3 length: 21 amino acids. CDR1 is MNHEY and CDR2 is SVGEGT in the germline V gene. The CDR3 coding sequence is TGTGCCAGCAGTTACTCGAGTACCGGACTAGCGGAGGACCTAGCCAAAAACATTCAGTACTTC. Protein: CASSYSSTGLAEDLAKNIQYF.

The chain has TRBV6-5 and TRBJ1-6, with D possibly matching TRBD1 (6 bases). Germline CDR1 MNHEY, CDR2 SVGAGI. This CDR3 is built from 16 residues. The ends were cut back, 1 base at V and 6 bases at J, with 13 bases in the middle. CDR3 in amino acids: CASSYLAGAINSPLHF. Written as DNA, the CDR3 is TGTGCCAGCAGTTACTTAGCAGGGGCCATTAATTCACCCCTCCACTTT.

This clone appeared a single time. This sequence joins TRBV6-2 or TRBV6-3 and TRBJ1-3; no definite D call. Per the germline V gene, CDR1 is MNHEY and CDR2 is SVGEGT. Trimming left V 3 bases short and J 4 bases short, with 10 bases between. The CDR3 has 14 residues. CDR3 in DNA: TGTGCCAGCAGTTATGCCTTCGCAGGAAACACCATATATTTT. As protein: CASSYAFAGNTIYF.

This clone has just a few counts. The V and J genes are TRBV9 and TRBJ2-1; the match to TRBD1 covers 10 bases. Germline V gene sequence: CDR1 SGDLS, CDR2 YYNGEE. The CDR3 is 18 amino acids. The V segment lost 3 bases and the J segment 4 bases; nucleotides outside the gene matches: 13. CDR3 in amino acids: CASSAKPTGGGRYNEQFF. In DNA form, the CDR3 reads TGTGCCAGCAGCGCGAAACCGACAGGGGGCGGCAGGTACAATGAGCAGTTCTTC.

V is TRBV3-1 (or the pseudogene TRBV3-2) and J is TRBJ2-7, with a possible D match to TRBD2 (6 bases). Germline V gene data show CDR1 as LGHDT and CDR2 as YNNKEL (reference sequence). V lost 5 bases and J 2 bases, leaving 19 bases between the germline ends. The length of the CDR3 is 16 residues. Here the CDR3 reads CASSTNVAGPPYEQYF. CDR3 coding DNA: TGTGCCAGCAGCACGAATGTGGCGGGACCTCCCTACGAGCAGTACTTC.

The chain recombines TRBV28 with TRBJ2-7; D is unresolved. This CDR3 has 15 residues. Deletions cut 6 bases from V and 2 bases from J, with 17 bases between. Germline V CDR1 and CDR2: MDHEN, SYDVKM. The CDR3 DNA follows: TGTGCCAGCAGGCCCACGACAATGGTCCCCTACGAGCAGTACTTC. Translated: CASRPTTMVPYEQYF.

The CDR3 spells CASSLTGGARDTQYF. DNA for the CDR3: TGTGCCAGCAGCTTGACAGGGGGCGCACGGGATACGCAGTATTTT. The V gene is TRBV7-2, the J gene TRBJ2-3, with 10 positions matching TRBD1. Germline V CDR1 and CDR2: SGHTA, FQGNSA. The ends lost 3 bases at V and 6 bases at J; junction bases unmatched: 6. The CDR3 is made up of 15 amino acids.

The chain joins TRBV7-9 to TRBJ2-2, with 13 bases aligning to TRBD2. V was clipped by 5 bases and J by 8 bases; unmatched bases: 11. CDR1 and CDR2 (germline): SEHNR, FQNEAQ (reference sequence). The length of the CDR3 is 17 residues. CDR3 nucleotide sequence: TGTGCCAGCAGCCCCGCGGGACTAGCGGGGCCGCGGGGGGAGCTGTTTTTT. Amino acids: CASSPAGLAGPRGELFF.

CDR3 nucleotides: TGTGCCAGCAGCTCACCACAGGGGGTCCTCTATGGCTACACCTTC. Its translation is CASSSPQGVLYGYTF. The chain joins TRBV5-4 to TRBJ1-2; 8 positions agree with TRBD1. The CDR3 sequence is 15 residues long. The germline CDR1 and CDR2 sequences are SGHNT and YYREEE (reference sequence). The ends lost 3 bases at V and 4 bases at J; junction bases unmatched: 8.

The chain employs TRBV27 and TRBJ2-4; 7 bases map to TRBD1. From germline, CDR1 is MNHEY and CDR2 SMNVEV (reference sequence). The CDR3 sequence is 16 residues long. V was pared by 3 bases and J by 0 bases, with 5 bases of the junction left unmatched. The chain's CDR3 is CASSFSNRGAKNIQYF. CDR3 sequence (DNA): TGTGCCAGCAGTTTCTCGAACAGGGGAGCCAAAAACATTCAGTACTTC.

The genes are TRBV12-3 or TRBV12-4 and TRBJ2-3; D gene ambiguous. The V and J ends lost 6 bases and 2 bases respectively, with 6 bases between them. This CDR3 is 12 amino acids long. In nucleotides, the CDR3 is TGTGCCAGCAGACCTCACACAGATACGCAGTATTTT. This translates into CASRPHTDTQYF.

This rearrangement joins TRBV27 to TRBJ2-2; 13 nucleotides agree with TRBD2. The V gene end was trimmed by 9 bases and the J gene end by 1 base; junction bases not matched to a gene: 2. The CDR3 runs 15 residues. The germline V gene has CDR1 MNHEY and CDR2 SMNVEV (reference sequence). DNA for the CDR3: TGTGCCAGTAGACTAGCGGGAGGGAACACCGGGGAGCTGTTTTTT. Protein sequence: CASRLAGGNTGELFF.

J is TRBJ2-2 and V is TRBV5-1, with TRBD2 matching 9 bases. With 6 bases clipped from V and 2 bases from J, the junction kept 8 bases outside the gene matches. Per the germline V gene, CDR1 is SGHRS and CDR2 is YFSETQ. The CDR3 loop spans 16 amino acids. The CDR3 protein is CASNQLAGDNTGELFF. The CDR3 DNA follows: TGCGCCAGCAATCAGTTAGCGGGAGATAACACCGGGGAGCTGTTTTTT.

V gene TRBV7-8 combines with J gene TRBJ2-2; 7 bases fit TRBD2. V shed 5 bases, J shed 3 bases, and the junction held 6 bases outside the gene matches. In germline, CDR1 is SGHVS, CDR2 FQNEAQ. The CDR3 is made up of 15 amino acids. The CDR3 loop reads CASSPGLGDTGELFF. DNA for the CDR3: TGTGCCAGCAGCCCCGGACTAGGGGACACCGGGGAGCTGTTTTTT.

CDR3 protein: CASSQDPSNYGYTF. Written as DNA, the CDR3 is TGTGCCAGCAGCCAAGATCCGAGTAACTATGGCTACACCTTC. This sequence joins TRBV14 and TRBJ1-2; D ambiguous. The CDR3 length is 14 residues. Trimming took 0 bases from V and 1 from J, leaving 6 bases between them. Per germline, CDR1 SGHDN and CDR2 FVKESK. Filled out from reference TRBV14 and TRBJ1-2, the complete variable domain reads EAGVTQFPSHSVIEKGQTVTLRCDPISGHDNLYWYRRVMGKEIKFLLHFVKESKQDESGMPNNRFLAERTGGTYSTLKVQPAELEDSGVYFCASSQDPSNYGYTFGSGTRLTVV.

The chain combines TRBV9 with TRBJ2-7; D is possibly TRBD2 (5 bases). Germline CDR1 reads SGDLS; CDR2 reads YYNGEE. The CDR3 loop spans 16 amino acids. The ends were cut back, 0 bases at V and 7 bases at J, with 20 bases in the middle. In DNA, the CDR3 is TGTGCCAGCAGCGTAGGAAGTTCTGGACTTGGTACAGAGCAGTACTTC. Its protein product is CASSVGSSGLGTEQYF.

This chain uses TRBV6-6 with TRBJ2-2; D perhaps matches TRBD1 (6 bases). Trimming removed 5 bases at V and 6 bases at J, with 10 bases between. Germline V gene lookup returns CDR1 MNHNY and CDR2 SVGAGI (reference sequence). The CDR3 loop spans 13 amino acids. This CDR3 is CASSQNRAGELFF. DNA of the CDR3: TGTGCCAGCAGTCAAAACAGGGCCGGGGAGCTGTTTTTT.

In DNA, the CDR3 is TGTGCCAGTAGTATAATGGGGTATGAGCAGTTCTTC. The encoded protein is CASSIMGYEQFF. This sequence joins TRBV19 and TRBJ2-1; D ambiguous. The CDR3 has 12 residues. Germline lookup yields CDR1 LNHDA and CDR2 SQIVND (reference sequence). Between the trimmed V and J ends, which lost 2 bases and 8 bases, there was a span of 7 bases. Full variable domain (missing parts from reference TRBV19 and TRBJ2-1): DGGITQSPKYLFRKEGQNVTLSCEQNLNHDAMYWYRQDPGQGLRLIYYSQIVNDFQKGDIAEGYSVSREKKESFPLTVTSAQKNPTAFYLCASSIMGYEQFFGPGTRLTVL.

The V and J genes are TRBV19 and TRBJ2-4; 10 bases agree with TRBD1. CDR1 and CDR2 (germline): LNHDA, SQIVND (reference sequence). The length of the CDR3 is 15 residues. The junction had 7 bases not matched to a gene; V was cut back by 4 bases and J by 7 bases. DNA for the CDR3: TGTGCCAGTAGTAATACCGGGACAGGGGCGAACATTCAGTACTTC. Its translation is CASSNTGTGANIQYF.

This clone was counted once. This sequence joins TRBV4-2 and TRBJ2-6; D is uncertain. The CDR3 is made up of 16 amino acids. Between the trimmed V and J ends, which lost 0 bases and 0 bases, there was a span of 6 bases. CDR1 and CDR2 (germline): LGHNA, YNFKEQ. In DNA form, the CDR3 reads TGTGCCAGCAGCCAAGAAAGTCACTCTGGGGCCAACGTCCTGACTTTC. Its protein is CASSQESHSGANVLTF.

This chain connects TRBV4-2 to TRBJ1-2; D unclear. Trimming removed 2 bases from V and 4 bases from J, with 11 bases in between. The CDR3 is made up of 14 amino acids. In germline, CDR1 is LGHNA, CDR2 YNFKEQ. The CDR3 is CASSQTSRGYGYTF. The CDR3 DNA is TGTGCCAGCAGCCAAACCTCCCGAGGCTATGGCTACACCTTC.

The V call is TRBV6-5, the J call TRBJ2-7; 10 bases fit TRBD1. With 2 bases clipped from V and 5 bases from J, the junction kept 6 bases outside the gene matches. This CDR3 region has 15 residues. CDR1 MNHEY and CDR2 SVGAGI come from the germline V gene. CDR3 sequence: CASSYSGTGVDEQYF. CDR3 DNA: TGTGCCAGCAGTTACAGCGGGACAGGGGTGGACGAGCAGTACTTC.

The chain couples TRBV27 to TRBJ2-5; TRBD2 is a possible D gene (7 bases). The V gene's germline CDR1 is MNHEY and CDR2 SMNVEV (reference sequence). The CDR3 runs to 15 residues. Trimming shortened V by 5 bases and J by 4 bases, and 17 bases separated the two germline ends. CDR3 amino acids: CASSPRGGIRETQYF. The CDR3 DNA reads TGTGCCAGCAGTCCGAGGGGGGGTATCAGAGAGACCCAGTACTTC.